The sequence of this T cell receptor (beta chain) was determined in a study of T cells in Graves' hyperthyroidism and ophthalmopathy. As for the study in general: Before treatment of any kind, peripheral blood was taken at initial diagnosis. Study-wide results and caveats: Ophthalmopathy could be told apart from stable hyperthyroidism with a 13 V-J model.

The study excluded patients with uncontrolled infection, other autoimmune disease, pregnancy or lactation. Diagnoses were established using clinical symptoms, serum thyroxine and TRAb, thyroid ultrasound and orbital computed tomography. This clonotype has at least ten counts. The antigen is unknown. TCR beta CDR3 regions were amplified from RNA transcripts. Researchers ran a first-round RT-PCR on the TCR CDR3 using the HTBI primer set. TCRdb used MiXCR to reprocess the multiplex PCR reads, holding one entry per CDR3 protein. This sample has a few hundred thousand distinct CDR3 sequences; roughly 15% occur once, and the top ten carry around a fifth. Material for sequencing was blood. This clonotype was obtained from a woman in her twenties or thirties with Graves' ophthalmopathy.

In DNA, the CDR3 is TGTGCCACCAGCAGCGAAAGAGCCGGGAAGGCTAATGAAAAACTGTTTTTT. This sequence encodes CATSSERAGKANEKLFF. The rearrangement uses TRBV15 and TRBJ1-4; no clear D gene. There are 17 residues in the CDR3. Trimming shortened V by 3 bases and J by 3 bases, and 17 bases separated the two germline ends. From germline, CDR1 is LNHNV and CDR2 YYDKDF (reference sequence).